This TCR beta chain was captured in a study of Ad26.COV2.S vaccination and SARS-CoV-2 variants. The V segment lost 6 bases and the J segment 5 bases; nucleotides outside the gene matches: 4. The CDR3 consists of 13 residues. In germline, CDR1 is MNHEY, CDR2 SVGAGI. Here immunoSEQ multiplex PCR was the method, and the copy in TCRdb shows in-frame clones only, minus some. The sample consists of 350,000 to 450,000 clones, about 89% of them appearing once. Specified treatment: around 19 received Ad26.COV2.S at low or high dose, single or two shots; about 5 received placebo; per-sample allocation not given. Specimen acquisition occurred on day 63 following the initial vaccine or placebo injection.

The J gene is TRBJ1-5, the V gene TRBV6-5, with TRBD1 matching 7 bases. The source was peripheral blood, collected in a trial of Ad26.COV2.S vaccine versus placebo. The sequence was obtained from a person aged 18-65 years who received the Ad26.COV2.S COVID-19 vaccine or a placebo. The CDR3 DNA sequence: TGTGCCAGCAGAGTAGACAGGGATCAGCCCCAGCATTTT. It translates to CASRVDRDQPQHF.